These T cell receptor beta chains were read from a single sample in a study. TCRdb used MiXCR to reprocess the 5' RACE reads, holding one entry per CDR3 protein. The table lists about 54,000 distinct CDR3 sequences, approximately 17% of them singletons, with 2% to 2.5% in the top ten. Sequenced sample: naive CD4+ T cells sorted from blood. The receptors derive from a female donor with breast cancer. CDR3s include the opening cysteine and the closing phenylalanine or tryptophan.

>TRBV12-3/TRBV12-4
CASSLIGSLPDTQYF
>TRBV5-1
CASSSISTSIDEQYF
>TRBV5-1
CASSLGAAGYEQYF
>TRBV7-2
CASSFRAGDSNEQFF
>TRBV6-5
CASMSAGEAFF
>TRBV7-2
CASSLDGRGDTEAFF
>TRBV7-2
CASSLNSLAVAGELFF
>TRBV7-6
CASSYMPSTDTQYF
>TRBV20-1
CSARTGTSYNEQFF
>TRBV6-1
CASSADRRNYEQYF
>TRBV5-1
CASSPQTVGRTEAFF
>TRBV6-1
CASSEMAGVHGYTF
>TRBV20-1
CSASPTSGTDDNEQFF
>TRBV5-1
CASSPQQGNTEAFF
>TRBV20-1
CSAEKDATDTQYF
>TRBV20-1
CSARPRAVPYEQYF
>TRBV7-8
CASSRGTVTDTQYF
>TRBV20-1
CSARALPYPPGELFF
>TRBV4-2
CASSQGARENEKLFF
>TRBV5-1
CASSWTGQGNSNTEAFF
>TRBV9
CASSVADQTLVYF
>TRBV5-1
CASSLVVNPAGANTGELFF
>TRBV14
CASSHDRGYEQYF
>TRBV7-2
CASSLFLSREFTETQYF
>TRBV5-1
CASSPSQGGTDTQYF
>TRBV5-5
CASSNRPGGSDEQFF
>TRBV10-3
CAVSGVAGGGVGVTEAFF
>TRBV7-2
CASSVQGGTYEQYF
>TRBV5-1
CASSLEFLTGELFF
>TRBV7-6
CASSPRGRGFGTDTQYF
>TRBV5-1
CASSLPTGANTEAFF
>TRBV27
CASSLRMNTEAFF
>TRBV6-5
CASSYSGSGESYNEQFF
>TRBV30
CAWTLRADNEQFF
>TRBV20-1
CSARDRRFGELFF
>TRBV5-4
CASSIQDSRAYGYTF
>TRBV6-5
CASSYAGSGQGVNEKLFF
>TRBV7-8
CASSFTVTNEQFF
>TRBV20-1
CSAEETVGDPF
>TRBV5-5
CASSDGGSYEQYF
>TRBV24-1
CATSDSGTDYGYTF